The clone carrying this T cell receptor (beta chain) appeared a few times. Germline CDR1 reads SEHNR; CDR2 reads FQNEAQ (reference sequence). V was cut by 1 base and J by 4 bases, with 5 bases left in between. The CDR3 is 13 amino acids. TCRdb used MiXCR to reprocess the RT-PCR reads, holding one entry per CDR3 protein. The sample yields approximately 720,000 distinct CDR3 sequences, over 12% seen once. This TCR was sampled from a female donor in good health, serving as a healthy control. Sequencing was performed on memory CD4+ T cells from blood. The chain combines TRBV7-9 with TRBJ1-3; no firm D call. CDR3 sequence (DNA): TGTGCCAGCAGCTTAGACGAGGGAAACACCATATATTTT. This sequence encodes CASSLDEGNTIYF.